A single sample gave rise to the 9 T cell receptor beta chains below, sequenced in a study of vaccination and CD4 T cells after COVID-19. Sequencing of cultured CD4+ T cell DNA used the Oncomine TCR Beta short-read assay. TCRdb reprocessed the PCR reads with MiXCR, giving one entry per CDR3 protein. This table holds 12,000 or so distinct CDR3 sequences, 45% to 55% found once. For these TCRs, the target antigens are not known. This sample's treatment: roughly nine-day PBMC culture with coronavirus spike peptide pools or control peptides (ViraFEST assay). The specimen comprised cultured CD4+ T cells from blood, sampled after SARS-CoV-2 vaccination. Receptor source: a human donor with COVID-19.

This rearrangement joins TRBV28 to TRBJ1-4; D is perhaps TRBD1 (6 bases). This CDR3 contains 14 residues. The germline V gene encodes CDR1 MDHEN and CDR2 SYDVKM. Trimming removed 7 bases from V and 8 bases from J, with 17 bases in between. The CDR3 is CASKGGGGPEKLFF. CDR3 in DNA: TGTGCCAGCAAAGGGGGGGGCGGACCGGAAAAACTGTTTTTT.

This clonotype was seen a few times. The CDR3 is CSATWTSGSTDTQYF. The CDR3 nucleotides read TGCAGTGCCACCTGGACTAGCGGGTCCACAGATACGCAGTATTTT. The chain couples TRBV20-1 to TRBJ2-3; 11 positions agree with TRBD2. J was trimmed by 2 bases and V by 6 bases; bases with no gene match: 7. The CDR3 is 15 amino acids. Germline V gene lookup returns CDR1 DFQATT and CDR2 SNEGSKA (reference sequence).

The V and J genes are TRBV7-2 and TRBJ2-5; D is unresolved. V lost 1 base and J lost 5, with 5 bases in between. Germline values: CDR1 SGHTA, CDR2 FQGNSA. The CDR3 has 12 residues. CDR3 loop: CASSLVVETQYF. In nucleotides, the CDR3 is TGTGCCAGCAGCTTAGTCGTCGAGACCCAGTACTTC.

For this clonotype: At one end, the junction sequence differs from germline, possibly due to a read error. The chain employs TRBV20-1 and TRBJ2-5; 8 positions match TRBD1. The germline V gene encodes CDR1 DFQATT and CDR2 SNEGSKA (reference sequence). The CDR3 length is 14 residues. CDR3: CSARVGQGKETQYF. The CDR3, as DNA: TGCAGTGCAAGAGTTGGACAGGGAAAAGAGACCCAGTACTTC.

The V and J genes are TRBV5-4 and TRBJ2-3, with a weak D call TRBD2 (6 bases). Germline CDR1 is SGHNT and CDR2 is YYREEE (reference sequence). This CDR3 has 13 residues. Trimming shortened V by 0 bases and J by 6 bases, and 8 bases separated the two germline ends. The CDR3 DNA reads TGTGCCAGCAGCTTGGCCCGGGAGGATACGCAGTATTTT. It yields the protein CASSLAREDTQYF.

J is TRBJ2-2 and V is TRBV5-1; the match to TRBD1 covers 10 bases. Unmatched junction bases numbered 17, after V lost 4 bases and J lost 11 bases. This CDR3 is 17 amino acids long. Germline-derived CDR1 and CDR2 are SGHRS and YFSETQ. CDR3 sequence: CASSGRQGAAGKAELFF. CDR3 in DNA: TGCGCCAGCAGCGGCAGACAGGGGGCAGCGGGAAAAGCTGAGCTGTTTTTT.

By sample fraction, this clonotype is medium-sized. The V call is TRBV6-1, the J call TRBJ1-2; possibly TRBD1 for D (6 bases). Looked up from germline, CDR1 is MNHNS and CDR2 is SASEGT. The CDR3 sequence is 14 residues long. Trimming left V 6 bases short and J 0 bases short, with 11 bases between. The CDR3 coding sequence is TGTGCCAGCAGCAGGACAGATTCTAACTATGGCTACACCTTC. Its translation is CASSRTDSNYGYTF.

As regards this clonotype: One end of the junction fails to match germline, which may point to a read error. The rearrangement uses TRBV6-1 and TRBJ2-3; 8 bases are shared with TRBD1. This CDR3 has 16 residues. CDR1 is MNHNS, CDR2 SASEGT, per germline. The DNA for the CDR3 is TGTGCCAGCAGCGAAGCTCTGGGGCAGGGGGCCGCTACGCAGTATTTT. Protein product: CASSEALGQGAATQYF.

V and J are TRBV5-8 and TRBJ1-5; TRBD1 is a possible D gene (6 bases). The V end lost 1 base, the J end lost 2 bases, and 16 bases lay between the germline ends. The germline CDR1 and CDR2 sequences are SGHTS and YDEGEE. The CDR3 consists of 17 residues. CDR3 in amino acids: CASSLPPLGAGNQPQHF. The CDR3 DNA reads TGTGCCAGCAGCTTGCCCCCTCTGGGGGCCGGCAATCAGCCCCAGCATTTT.